These 6 T cell receptor beta chains came from one sample sequenced in a study of blood T cell repertoires in COVID-19. The data were produced by immunoSEQ multiplex PCR, yet TCRdb's version contains in-frame clones alone and is incomplete. The table lists about 130,000 clones, 78% of them singletons. The specimen sequenced was peripheral blood. All receptors come from a man aged 60 to 75 who had recovered from COVID-19.

The chain employs TRBV30 and TRBJ1-6; 7 bases fit TRBD1. The ends lost 8 bases at V and 7 bases at J; junction bases unmatched: 14. The V gene's germline CDR1 is GTSNPN and CDR2 SVGIG (reference sequence). The CDR3 length is 15 residues. The CDR3 nucleotides are TGTGCCGCCTCGCCCCAGGGGGTAAAAAATTCACCCCTCCACTTT. The encoded protein is CAASPQGVKNSPLHF.

This chain links TRBV15 with TRBJ2-3; 7 positions agree with TRBD1. The CDR3 runs 17 residues. Germline loops: CDR1 LNHNV, CDR2 YYDKDF (reference sequence). V shed 2 bases, J shed 1 base, and the junction held 9 bases outside the gene matches. The CDR3: CATSRRKGGRGTDTQYF. CDR3 sequence (DNA): TGTGCCACCAGCAGAAGGAAAGGGGGCAGGGGCACAGATACGCAGTATTTT.

This clone was counted once. V usage is TRBV9 and J usage is TRBJ2-7; 13 bases map to TRBD2. J gave up 5 bases and V 4 bases, and 18 bases lay outside the gene matches. The CDR3 loop spans 19 amino acids. The germline gives CDR1 SGDLS, CDR2 YYNGEE. CDR3 sequence: CASSPQVRLAGGPGNEQYF. DNA for the CDR3: TGTGCCAGCAGCCCCCAAGTCCGACTAGCGGGAGGCCCTGGGAACGAGCAGTACTTC.

The chain couples TRBV21-1 to TRBJ1-5. TRBV21-1 is designated a pseudogene. This CDR3 has 15 amino acids. The CDR3 loop reads CASSKEPNSNQPQHF. In DNA, the CDR3 is TGTGCCAGCAGCAAAGAGCCGAATAGCAATCAGCCCCAGCATTTT.

The J gene is TRBJ2-3, the V gene TRBV5-1, with a possible D match to TRBD1 (5 bases). V was shortened by 0 bases and J by 0 bases, with 11 bases between the two germline ends. The CDR3 length is 16 residues. Germline values: CDR1 SGHRS, CDR2 YFSETQ. Here the CDR3 reads CASSLGGPISTDTQYF. CDR3 bases: TGCGCCAGCAGCTTGGGGGGCCCTATCAGCACAGATACGCAGTATTTT. Supplemented by reference TRBV5-1 and TRBJ2-3, the full variable domain reads KAGVTQTPRYLIKTRGQQVTLSCSPISGHRSVSWYQQTPGQGLQFLFEYFSETQRNKGNFPGRFSGRQFSNSRSEMNVSTLELGDSALYLCASSLGGPISTDTQYFGPGTRLTVL.

In its sample, this clone was seen once. The genes are TRBV6-6 and TRBJ2-1; D may be TRBD2 (6 bases). Germline-derived CDR1 and CDR2 are MNHNY and SVGAGI (reference sequence). The CDR3 contains 12 residues. The V and J ends lost 11 bases and 8 bases respectively, with 16 bases between them. This CDR3 reads CAVRDQRDEQFF. DNA for the CDR3: TGTGCCGTCCGAGACCAGCGGGATGAGCAGTTCTTC.